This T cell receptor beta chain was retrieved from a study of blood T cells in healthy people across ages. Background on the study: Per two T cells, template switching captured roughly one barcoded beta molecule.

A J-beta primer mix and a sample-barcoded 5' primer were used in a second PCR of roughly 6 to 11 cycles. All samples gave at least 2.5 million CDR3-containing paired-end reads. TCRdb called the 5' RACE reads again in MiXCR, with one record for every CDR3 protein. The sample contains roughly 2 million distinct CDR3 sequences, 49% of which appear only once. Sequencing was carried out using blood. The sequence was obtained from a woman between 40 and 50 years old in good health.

DNA for the CDR3: TGTGCCAGCAGCTTAATTGTAGCTTCGGGAGAGACCCAGTACTTC. Residues: CASSLIVASGETQYF. The rearrangement uses TRBV7-2 and TRBJ2-5; no clear D gene. CDR3 length: 15 residues. Per the germline V gene, CDR1 is SGHTA and CDR2 is FQGNSA. The germline V and J ends were trimmed by 2 bases and 4 bases, with 14 bases remaining between them.